This T cell receptor beta chain emerged from a study of Tregs in tolerant kidney transplant recipients (dated by TCRdb to between 2017 and 2020). Looking at the study overall: Before combined kidney and bone marrow transplantation, this study identified donor-specific regulatory T cells using TCRbeta sequencing and then followed those same cells after transplant. In a few healthy controls, several methods of expanding Tregs specific for an allogeneic donor were compared by TCRbeta repertoire sequencing.

Unstimulated Tregs (CD4+CD25+CD127-), CD4+ non-Tregs (CD4+CD25-), CD4 and CD8 cells were FACS-sorted from thawed PBMCs. Healthy control blood came either as purchased buffy coats or from healthy volunteers. Healthy control blood was processed by Ficoll density gradient to PBMCs and cryopreserved; patient PBMCs were collected before and after transplant. As for this clone: Its antigen is currently not known. The sample holds no much larger clone one base away, and base qualities are not on file.

For TCRbeta CDR3 sequencing, genomic DNA from the sorted cells was extracted using the QIAGEN DNeasy Blood and Tissue Kit. Through immunoSEQ, high-throughput TCRbeta CDR3 sequencing was done commercially, including PCR amplification with internal controls and bias correction. For the original study's pipeline: Unique productive TCRbeta sequences were defined by CDR3 nucleotide sequence where primers matched, and otherwise by CDR3 amino acid sequence together with Vbeta and Jbeta genes. To correct for sorting error, sequences found in more than one sorted population at a frequency ratio of 2:1 or less were discarded, and the remaining shared sequences were assigned to the population with the higher frequency. Donor-reactive sequences were defined as at least 5-fold expanded in CFSE-low cells versus unstimulated cells, with frequency of at least 0.01% in CFSE-low cells. Repertoire divergence was quantified by Jensen-Shannon divergence calculated from the top 100 TCRbeta sequences ranked by frequency. When a sample had multiple sequencing runs, each run was corrected for sorting error separately and the runs were then pooled. The immuneACCESS repertoire file appears here via TCRdb, limited to in-frame rearrangements. These files lack a portion of the clones; in checked studies, under half of the deficit traces to unresolved V genes, and the cause of the others is not known. D and trimming were read from the DNA, whereas the V and J calls and clone size are those reported in that table. The sample table contains about 240,000 clones; only one count was recorded for roughly 84% of them. The ten largest clones represent about 0.58% of the sample.

V loses 8 bases, J loses 0 bases, and the germline ends lie 10 bases apart. The CDR3 sequence holds 13 residues, the cysteine and phenylalanine included. Only the CDR3 region is kept as DNA, spanning 39 bases read in frame from base 1. From a lookup of the germline V gene, CDR1 and CDR2 are ENHRY and SYGVKD. Overall study results and their limits: Expanding Tregs with activated donor B cells appeared to identify the most biologically relevant and donor-specific TCRbeta repertoire. Although technical replication error seemed to be minimal, the question of biological reproducibility was not addressed directly. The study was limited by small patient numbers, and the findings need validation in larger populations and under other immunosuppression protocols.

Sequenced sample: CD4+ T cells from blood. The receptor was derived from a human donor in good health. The receptor chain draws on TRBV10-3 and TRBJ2-5, and the D gene may be TRBD2, 6 bases matching. The DNA is as follows: TGTGCCATCCGGGACTCCCACCAAGAGACCCAGTACTTC. The resulting protein is CAIRDSHQETQYF.